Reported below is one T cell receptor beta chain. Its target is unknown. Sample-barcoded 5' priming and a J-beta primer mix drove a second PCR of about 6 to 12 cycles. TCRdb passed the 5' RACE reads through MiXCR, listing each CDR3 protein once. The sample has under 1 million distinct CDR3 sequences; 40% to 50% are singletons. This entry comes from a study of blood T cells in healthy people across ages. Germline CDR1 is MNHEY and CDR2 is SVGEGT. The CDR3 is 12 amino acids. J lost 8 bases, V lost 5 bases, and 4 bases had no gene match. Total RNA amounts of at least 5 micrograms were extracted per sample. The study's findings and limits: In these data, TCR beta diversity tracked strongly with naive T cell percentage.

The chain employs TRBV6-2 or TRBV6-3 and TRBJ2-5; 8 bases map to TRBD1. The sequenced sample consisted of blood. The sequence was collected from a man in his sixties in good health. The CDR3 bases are TGTGCCAGCAGTCGGGACAGGTCAACCCAGTACTTC. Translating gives CASSRDRSTQYF.